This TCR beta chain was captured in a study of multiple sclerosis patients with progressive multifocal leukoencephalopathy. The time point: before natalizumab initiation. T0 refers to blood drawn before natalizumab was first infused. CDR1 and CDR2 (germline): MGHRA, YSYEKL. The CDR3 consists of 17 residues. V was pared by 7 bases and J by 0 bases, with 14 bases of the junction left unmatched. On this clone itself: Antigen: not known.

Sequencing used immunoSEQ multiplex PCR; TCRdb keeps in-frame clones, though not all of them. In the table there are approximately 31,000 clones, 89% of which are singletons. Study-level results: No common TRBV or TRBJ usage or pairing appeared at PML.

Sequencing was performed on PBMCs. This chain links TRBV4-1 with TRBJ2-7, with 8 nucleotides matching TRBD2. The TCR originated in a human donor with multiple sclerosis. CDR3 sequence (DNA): TGCGCCAGCACCCCTAGCCGGGAGGGGCCAAGCTCCTACGAGCAGTACTTC. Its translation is CASTPSREGPSSYEQYF.